This T cell receptor beta chain was sequenced during a study of cytotoxic CD8 clonotypes in ibrutinib-treated CLL. V lost 6 bases and J lost 0; bases outside the gene matches: 9. CDR3 length: 18 amino acids. Germline loops: CDR1 MNHEY, CDR2 SMNVEV (reference sequence). Generated by immunoSEQ multiplex PCR, the TCRdb table keeps only in-frame clones and is missing some. Of about 97,000 clones in the sample, 70% to 80% were seen once. J is TRBJ2-3 and V is TRBV27; 13 bases line up with TRBD2. The specimen was PBMCs, collected after 24 months of ibrutinib treatment. The sequence derives from a human donor with chronic lymphocytic leukemia. The CDR3 nucleotides read TGTGCCAGCAGCTCACTAGCGGGAGGGCCCTTAAGCACAGATACGCAGTATTTT. This codes for CASSSLAGGPLSTDTQYF.